This TCR beta chain was retrieved from a study of cytomegalovirus exposure and HLA in healthy donors. Clones were read by immunoSEQ multiplex PCR, and TCRdb kept only the in-frame ones, dropping some. This table has approximately 300,000 clones, roughly 85% appearing once. The CDR3 spans 13 residues. The germline CDR1 and CDR2 sequences are MGHDK and SYGVNS. V lost 3 bases to trimming and J lost 7 bases, with 10 bases between them. The sample comprised PBMCs. This clonotype was obtained from a woman between 18 and 29 years old in good health and CMV-seronegative. V and J are TRBV25-1 and TRBJ2-1; the D is unclear. CDR3 nucleotides: TGTGCCAGCAGTGAGTTTTTAGAAAATGAGCAGTTCTTC. Amino acid sequence: CASSEFLENEQFF.